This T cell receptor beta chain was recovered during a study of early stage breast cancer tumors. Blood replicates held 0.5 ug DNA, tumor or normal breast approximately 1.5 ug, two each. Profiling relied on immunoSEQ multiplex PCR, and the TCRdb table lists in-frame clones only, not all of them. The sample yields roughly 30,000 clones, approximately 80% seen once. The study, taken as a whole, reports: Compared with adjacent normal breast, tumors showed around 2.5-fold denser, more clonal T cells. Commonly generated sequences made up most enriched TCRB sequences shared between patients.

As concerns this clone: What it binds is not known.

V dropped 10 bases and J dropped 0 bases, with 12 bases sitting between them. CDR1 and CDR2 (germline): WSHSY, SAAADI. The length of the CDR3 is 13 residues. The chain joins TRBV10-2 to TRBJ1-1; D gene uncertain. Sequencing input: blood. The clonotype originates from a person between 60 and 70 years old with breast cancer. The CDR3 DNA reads TGCGCCATGAGGGAGCGTTTGAACACTGAAGCTTTCTTT. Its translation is CAMRERLNTEAFF.